This TCR beta chain was sequenced for a study of blood T cells in healthy people across ages. Study-wide results and caveats: Those diversity estimates obtained from one million T cells were thought to be underestimates. Researchers said unsorted PBMCs prevented a conclusive naive versus antigen-experienced comparison. Whereas aged donors had fewer naive CD4+ cells, long-lived donors had more of them and higher diversity.

Samples each had at least 6 micrograms of total RNA extracted. Together with a sample-barcoded 5' primer, a J-beta primer mix was included in a second PCR lasting roughly 6 to 12 cycles. Each CDR3 protein is one row after TCRdb ran MiXCR on the 5' RACE reads. The sample carries about 730,000 distinct CDR3 sequences, roughly 43% recorded once. Worth noting for this clonotype: The antigen remains unidentified.

The sequenced sample consisted of blood. This receptor was taken from a woman aged 60-75 years in good health.

The CDR3 protein is CAISGGQVISYEQYF. The CDR3 nucleotides are TGTGCCATCAGTGGTGGACAGGTGATCTCCTACGAGCAGTACTTC. The chain combines TRBV10-3 with TRBJ2-7, with 7 bases identical to TRBD1. Trimming took 4 bases from V and 0 from J; bases not matched to a gene: 6. This CDR3 contains 15 residues. CDR1 and CDR2 from the germline V gene are ENHRY and SYGVKD.